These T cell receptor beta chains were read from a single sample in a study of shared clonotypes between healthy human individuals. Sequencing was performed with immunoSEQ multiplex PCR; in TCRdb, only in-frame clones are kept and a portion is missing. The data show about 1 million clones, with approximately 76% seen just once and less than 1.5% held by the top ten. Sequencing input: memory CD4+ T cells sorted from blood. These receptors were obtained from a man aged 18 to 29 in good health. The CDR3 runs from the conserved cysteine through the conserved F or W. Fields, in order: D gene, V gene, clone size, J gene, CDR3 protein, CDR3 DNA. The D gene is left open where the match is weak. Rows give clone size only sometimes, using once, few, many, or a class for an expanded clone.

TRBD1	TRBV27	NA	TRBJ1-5	CASSRRPYETGSNQPQHF	TGTGCCAGCTCGCGAAGGCCATACGAGACAGGGAGCAATCAGCCCCAGCATTTT
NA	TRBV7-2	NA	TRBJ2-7	CASSLGRRYEQYF	TGTGCCAGCAGCTTAGGGCGGCGGTACGAGCAGTACTTC
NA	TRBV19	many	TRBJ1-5	CASSRGDPSNQPQHF	TGTGCCAGTAGTAGAGGGGATCCTAGCAATCAGCCCCAGCATTTT
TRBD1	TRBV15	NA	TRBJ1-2	CATSSTGSRYGYTF	TGTGCCACCAGCTCGACAGGGAGTCGCTATGGCTACACCTTC
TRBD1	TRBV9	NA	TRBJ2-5	CASSAGLGQAYF	TGTGCCAGCAGCGCGGGGTTGGGACAGGCGTACTTC
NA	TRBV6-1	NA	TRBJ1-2	CASSVAGARGYTF	TGTGCCAGCAGTGTTGCTGGGGCGAGGGGCTACACCTTC
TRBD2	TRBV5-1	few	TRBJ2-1	CASSLGGGPTNEQFF	TGCGCCAGCAGCTTGGGCGGGGGACCCACCAATGAGCAGTTCTTC
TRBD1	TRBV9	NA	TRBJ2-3	CASSVADSRQGDTQYF	TGTGCCAGCAGCGTAGCGGACAGCAGACAGGGAGATACGCAGTATTTT
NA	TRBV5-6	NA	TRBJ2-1	CASSLRGKSHNEQFF	TGTGCCAGCAGCTTACGGGGGAAATCTCACAATGAGCAGTTCTTC
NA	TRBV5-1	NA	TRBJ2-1	CASSLEASFDEQFF	TGCGCCAGCAGCTTGGAGGCTTCCTTTGATGAGCAGTTCTTC
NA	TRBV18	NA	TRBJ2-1	CASSPLATNEQFF	TGTGCCAGCTCACCACTAGCCACTAATGAGCAGTTCTTC
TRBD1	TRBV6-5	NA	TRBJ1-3	CASSSRTGAGNTIYF	TGTGCCAGCAGTTCCAGGACAGGGGCTGGAAACACCATATATTTT
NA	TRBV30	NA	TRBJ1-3	CAWRLQGNTIYF	TGTGCCTGGAGACTGCAAGGAAACACCATATATTTT
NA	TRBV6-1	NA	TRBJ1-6	CASSDRLSGTVNSPLHF	TGTGCCAGCAGTGACCGTCTATCCGGGACGGTAAATTCACCCCTCCACTTT
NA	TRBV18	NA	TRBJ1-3	CASSPPRGLGNTIYF	TGTGCCAGCTCACCACCGCGGGGGCTCGGAAACACCATATATTTT
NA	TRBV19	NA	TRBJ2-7	CASSKGFSYEQYF	TGTGCCAGTAGTAAAGGGTTTTCCTACGAGCAGTACTTC
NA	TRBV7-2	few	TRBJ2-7	CASSLGLGVYEQYF	TGTGCCAGCAGCCTCGGACTTGGGGTCTACGAGCAGTACTTC
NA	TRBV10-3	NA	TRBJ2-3	CAIGTVADTQYF	TGTGCCATCGGGACTGTCGCAGATACGCAGTATTTT
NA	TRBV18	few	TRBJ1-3	CASSPGKGSGNTIYF	TGTGCCAGCTCACCTGGGAAAGGCTCTGGAAACACCATATATTTT
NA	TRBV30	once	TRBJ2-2	CAWAPGWTGELFF	TGTGCCTGGGCACCAGGGTGGACCGGGGAGCTGTTTTTT
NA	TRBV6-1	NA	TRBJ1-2	CASSEVRGGNYGYTF	TGTGCCAGCAGTGAAGTACGGGGTGGTAACTATGGCTACACCTTC
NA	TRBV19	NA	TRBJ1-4	CASGGEARNEKLFF	TGTGCCAGTGGGGGGGAAGCCAGGAATGAAAAACTGTTTTTT
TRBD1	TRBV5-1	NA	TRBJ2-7	CASSYTGQVIYEQYF	TGCGCCAGCAGCTACACGGGACAGGTGATCTACGAGCAGTACTTC
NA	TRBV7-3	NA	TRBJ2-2	CASSQETNTGELFF	TGTGCCAGCAGCCAAGAAACGAACACCGGGGAGCTGTTTTTT
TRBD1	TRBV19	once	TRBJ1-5	CASSDRGRTQPQHF	TGTGCCAGTAGTGACAGGGGGCGAACTCAGCCCCAGCATTTT
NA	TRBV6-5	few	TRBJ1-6	CASSYSNPRALHF	TGTGCCAGCAGTTACTCGAACCCCCGGGCCCTCCACTTT
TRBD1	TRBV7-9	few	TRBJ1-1	CASSKGQGTEAFF	TGTGCCAGCAGCAAAGGACAGGGAACTGAAGCTTTCTTT
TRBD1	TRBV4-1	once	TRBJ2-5	CASSQGITAGQAQETQYF	TGCGCCAGCAGCCAAGGCATCACCGCCGGACAGGCCCAAGAGACCCAGTACTTC
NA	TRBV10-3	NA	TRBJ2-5	CAIGTHQGETQYF	TGTGCCATCGGGACTCATCAGGGAGAGACCCAGTACTTC
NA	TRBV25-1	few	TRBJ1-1	CASSTLRSEAFF	TGTGCCAGCAGTACTCTCAGGAGTGAAGCTTTCTTT
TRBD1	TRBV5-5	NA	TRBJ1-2	CASSLGQGVDYGYTF	TGTGCCAGCAGCTTGGGACAGGGGGTAGACTATGGCTACACCTTC
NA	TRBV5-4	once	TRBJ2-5	CASSKGGPETQYF	TGTGCCAGCAGCAAGGGGGGGCCTGAGACCCAGTACTTC
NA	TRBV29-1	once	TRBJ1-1	CSVTFAINTEAFF	TGCAGCGTTACTTTTGCCATAAACACTGAAGCTTTCTTT
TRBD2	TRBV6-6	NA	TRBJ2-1	CASRGGDNEQFF	TGTGCCAGCAGGGGGGGGGACAATGAGCAGTTCTTC
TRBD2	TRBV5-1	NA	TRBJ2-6	CASSLIAGGKSGANVLTF	TGCGCCAGCAGCTTGATAGCGGGAGGGAAGTCCGGGGCCAACGTCCTGACTTTC
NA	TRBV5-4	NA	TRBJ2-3	CASSPPGSGTDTQYF	TGTGCCAGCAGCCCCCCGGGGAGCGGCACAGATACGCAGTATTTT
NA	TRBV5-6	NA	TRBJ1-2	CASRESGPGYTF	TGTGCCAGCAGGGAGTCCGGCCCTGGCTACACCTTC
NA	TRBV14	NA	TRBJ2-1	CASSQDGSWGEQFF	TGTGCCAGCAGCCAAGATGGCAGTTGGGGTGAGCAGTTCTTC
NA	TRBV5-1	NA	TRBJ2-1	CASSHNPTSRAFF	TGCGCCAGCAGCCATAACCCGACTAGTCGGGCGTTCTTC
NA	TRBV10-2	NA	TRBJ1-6	CASSESAWSPLHF	TGCGCCAGCAGTGAGTCCGCGTGGTCACCCCTCCACTTT
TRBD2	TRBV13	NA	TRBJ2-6	CASSLGRGGRGANVLTF	TGTGCCAGCAGCTTAGGACGGGGGGGGCGTGGGGCCAACGTCCTGACTTTC
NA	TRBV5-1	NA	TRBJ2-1	CASSLFSSYNEQFF	TGCGCCAGCAGCTTGTTTAGCTCCTACAATGAGCAGTTCTTC
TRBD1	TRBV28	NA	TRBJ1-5	CASSLQGASGQPQHF	TGTGCCAGCAGTTTGCAGGGGGCTTCGGGGCAGCCCCAGCATTTT
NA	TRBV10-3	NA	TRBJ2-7	CAISDGGGDLEQYF	TGTGCCATCAGTGACGGTGGAGGGGATCTCGAGCAGTACTTC
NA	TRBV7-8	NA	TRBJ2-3	CASSLAEGFRTDTQYF	TGTGCCAGCAGCTTAGCGGAAGGGTTTAGGACAGATACGCAGTATTTT
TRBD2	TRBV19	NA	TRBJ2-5	CASSPGTSGSKETQYF	TGTGCCAGTAGTCCAGGGACTAGCGGGAGTAAAGAGACCCAGTACTTC
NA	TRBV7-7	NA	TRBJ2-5	CASSLGGREETQYF	TGTGCTAGCAGCTTAGGAGGGCGGGAAGAGACCCAGTACTTC
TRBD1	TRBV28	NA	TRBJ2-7	CASSAGTGGVEYF	TGTGCCAGCAGTGCCGGGACAGGGGGCGTAGAGTACTTC
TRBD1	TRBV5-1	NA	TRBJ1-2	CASSSGDSPNYGYTF	TGCGCCAGCAGCTCAGGGGACAGCCCAAACTATGGCTACACCTTC